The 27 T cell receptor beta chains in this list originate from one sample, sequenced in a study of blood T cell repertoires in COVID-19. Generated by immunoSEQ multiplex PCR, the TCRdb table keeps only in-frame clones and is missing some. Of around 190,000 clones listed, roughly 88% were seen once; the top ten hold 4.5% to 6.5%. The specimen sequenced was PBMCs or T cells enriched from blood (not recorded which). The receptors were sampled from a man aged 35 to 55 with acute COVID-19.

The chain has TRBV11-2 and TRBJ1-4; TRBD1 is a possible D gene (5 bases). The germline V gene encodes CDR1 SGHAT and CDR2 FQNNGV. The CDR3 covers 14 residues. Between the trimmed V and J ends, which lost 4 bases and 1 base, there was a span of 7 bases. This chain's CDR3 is CASSSQGTNEKLFF. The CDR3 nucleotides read TGTGCCAGCAGCTCCCAGGGAACTAATGAAAAACTGTTTTTT.

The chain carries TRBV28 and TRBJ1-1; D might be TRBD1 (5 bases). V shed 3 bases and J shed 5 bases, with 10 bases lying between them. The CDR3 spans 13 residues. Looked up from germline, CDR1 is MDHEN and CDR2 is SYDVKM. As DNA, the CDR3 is TGTGCCAGCAGTTTGAGGGAGGGGACTGAAGCTTTCTTT. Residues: CASSLREGTEAFF.

The CDR3 spells CATSRGTGGGSSYEQYF. The CDR3, as DNA: TGTGCCACCAGCAGAGGGACGGGGGGCGGGTCCTCCTACGAGCAGTACTTC. The chain recombines TRBV15 with TRBJ2-7, with a weak D call TRBD2 (7 bases). Trimming pared 1 base from V and 0 bases from J, leaving 16 bases between. Germline V gives CDR1 LNHNV, CDR2 YYDKDF (reference sequence). CDR3 size: 17 residues.

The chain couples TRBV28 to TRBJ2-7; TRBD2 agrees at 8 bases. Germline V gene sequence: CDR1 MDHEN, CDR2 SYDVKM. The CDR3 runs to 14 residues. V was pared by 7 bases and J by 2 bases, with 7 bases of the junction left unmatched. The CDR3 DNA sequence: TGTGCCAGCAAGTTTCCCGGGAGGGCCTACGAGCAGTACTTC. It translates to CASKFPGRAYEQYF.

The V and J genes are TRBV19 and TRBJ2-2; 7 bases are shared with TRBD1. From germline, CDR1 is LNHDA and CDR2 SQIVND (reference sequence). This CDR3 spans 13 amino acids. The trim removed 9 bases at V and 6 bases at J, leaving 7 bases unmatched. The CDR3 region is CARDRNISGELFF. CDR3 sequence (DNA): TGTGCCAGGGACAGGAATATTTCCGGGGAGCTGTTTTTT.

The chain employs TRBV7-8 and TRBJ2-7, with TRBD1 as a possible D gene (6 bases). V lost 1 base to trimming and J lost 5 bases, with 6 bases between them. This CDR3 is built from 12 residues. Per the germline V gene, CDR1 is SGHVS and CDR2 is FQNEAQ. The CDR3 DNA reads TGTGCCAGCAGCTTAGGGGACAACGAGCAGTACTTC. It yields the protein CASSLGDNEQYF. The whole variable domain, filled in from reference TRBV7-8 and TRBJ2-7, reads GAGVSQSPRYKVAKRGQDVALRCDPISGHVSLFWYQQALGQGPEFLTYFQNEAQLDKSGLPSDRFFAERPEGSVSTLKIQRTQQEDSAVYLCASSLGDNEQYFGPGTRLTVT.

CDR3 amino acids: CASSVEPTYGYTF. CDR3 coding DNA: TGCGCCAGCAGCGTAGAACCCACCTATGGCTACACCTTC. This chain uses TRBV10-1 with TRBJ1-2; D not certain. V lost 6 bases and J lost 4, with 12 bases in between. The CDR3 sequence is 13 residues long. Germline V CDR1 and CDR2: WNHNN, SYGVQD (reference sequence).

CDR3 DNA sequence: TGTGCCAGCAGTTTCGGTCCAGATACGCAGTATTTT. Amino acid sequence: CASSFGPDTQYF. The chain has TRBV27 and TRBJ2-3, with D uncertain. The CDR3 length is 12 residues. Germline-derived CDR1 and CDR2 are MNHEY and SMNVEV (reference sequence). The V end lost 3 bases, the J end lost 4 bases, and 5 bases lay between the germline ends.

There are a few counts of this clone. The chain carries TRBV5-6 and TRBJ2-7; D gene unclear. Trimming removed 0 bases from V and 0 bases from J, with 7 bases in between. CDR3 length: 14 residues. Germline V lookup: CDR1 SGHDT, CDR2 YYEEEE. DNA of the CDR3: TGTGCCAGCAGCTTGGCCGGGTACTCCTACGAGCAGTACTTC. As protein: CASSLAGYSYEQYF.

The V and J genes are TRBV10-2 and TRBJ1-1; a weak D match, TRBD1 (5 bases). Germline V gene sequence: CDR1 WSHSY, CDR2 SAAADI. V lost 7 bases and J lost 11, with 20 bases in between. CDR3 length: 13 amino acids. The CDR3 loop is CASTAIPQGEAFF. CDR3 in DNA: TGCGCCAGCACGGCTATCCCCCAGGGTGAGGCTTTCTTT.

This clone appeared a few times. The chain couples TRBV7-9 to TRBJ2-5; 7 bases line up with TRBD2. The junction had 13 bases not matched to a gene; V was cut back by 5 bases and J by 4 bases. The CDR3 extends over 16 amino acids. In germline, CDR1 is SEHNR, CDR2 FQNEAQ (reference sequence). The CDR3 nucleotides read TGTGCCAGCAGCCCTGCGGGCGGGAGAAGGACAGAGACCCAGTACTTC. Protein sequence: CASSPAGGRRTETQYF.

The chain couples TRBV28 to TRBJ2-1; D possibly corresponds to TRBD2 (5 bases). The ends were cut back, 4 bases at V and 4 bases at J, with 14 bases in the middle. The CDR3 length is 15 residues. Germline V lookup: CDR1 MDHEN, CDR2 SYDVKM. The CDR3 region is CASSWSGPSYNEQFF. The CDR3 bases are TGTGCCAGCAGTTGGAGCGGACCTTCTTACAATGAGCAGTTCTTC. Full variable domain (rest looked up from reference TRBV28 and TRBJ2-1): DVKVTQSSRYLVKRTGEKVFLECVQDMDHENMFWYRQDPGLGLRLIYFSYDVKMKEKGDIPEGYSVSREKKERFSLILESASTNQTSMYLCASSWSGPSYNEQFFGPGTRLTVL.

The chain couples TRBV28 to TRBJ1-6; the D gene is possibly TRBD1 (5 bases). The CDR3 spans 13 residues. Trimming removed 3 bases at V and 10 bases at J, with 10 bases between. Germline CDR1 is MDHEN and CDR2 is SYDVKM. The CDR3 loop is CASSFKGLSPLHF. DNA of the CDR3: TGTGCCAGCAGTTTCAAGGGGCTCTCACCCCTCCACTTT.

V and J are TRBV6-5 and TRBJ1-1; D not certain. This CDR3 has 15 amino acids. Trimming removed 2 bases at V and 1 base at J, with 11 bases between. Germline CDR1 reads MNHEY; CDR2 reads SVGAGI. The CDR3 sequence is CASSYSWSGNTEAFF. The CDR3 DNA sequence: TGTGCCAGCAGTTACAGCTGGTCCGGGAACACTGAAGCTTTCTTT.

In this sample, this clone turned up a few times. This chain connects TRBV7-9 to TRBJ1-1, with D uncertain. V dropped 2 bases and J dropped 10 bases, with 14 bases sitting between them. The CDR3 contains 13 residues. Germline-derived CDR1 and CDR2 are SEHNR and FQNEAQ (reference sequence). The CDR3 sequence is CASSLSPQSGAFF. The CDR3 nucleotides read TGTGCCAGCAGCTTAAGCCCCCAGTCGGGAGCTTTCTTT.

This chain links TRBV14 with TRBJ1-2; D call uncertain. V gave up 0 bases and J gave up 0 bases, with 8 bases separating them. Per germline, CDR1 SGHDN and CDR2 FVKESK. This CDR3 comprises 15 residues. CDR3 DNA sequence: TGTGCCAGCAGCCAAGATCTGTATTCTAACTATGGCTACACCTTC. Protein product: CASSQDLYSNYGYTF.

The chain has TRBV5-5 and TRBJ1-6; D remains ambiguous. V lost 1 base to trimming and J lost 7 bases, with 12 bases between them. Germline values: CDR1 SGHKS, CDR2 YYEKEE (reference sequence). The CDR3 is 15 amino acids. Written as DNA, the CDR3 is TGTGCCAGCAGCTTGCGGGGTATGGGAAATTCACCCCTCCACTTT. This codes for CASSLRGMGNSPLHF.

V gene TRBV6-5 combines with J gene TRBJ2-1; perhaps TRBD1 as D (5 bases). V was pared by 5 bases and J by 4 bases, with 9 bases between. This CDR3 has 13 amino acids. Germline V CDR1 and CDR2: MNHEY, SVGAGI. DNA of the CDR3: TGTGCCAGCAGTACCCGACAGTACAATGAGCAGTTCTTC. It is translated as CASSTRQYNEQFF.

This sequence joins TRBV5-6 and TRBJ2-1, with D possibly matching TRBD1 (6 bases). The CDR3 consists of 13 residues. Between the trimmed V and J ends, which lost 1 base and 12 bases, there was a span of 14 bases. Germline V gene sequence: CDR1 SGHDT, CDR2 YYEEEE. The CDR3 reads CASSLYPGERQFF. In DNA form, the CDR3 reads TGTGCCAGCAGCTTGTATCCAGGGGAAAGGCAGTTCTTC.

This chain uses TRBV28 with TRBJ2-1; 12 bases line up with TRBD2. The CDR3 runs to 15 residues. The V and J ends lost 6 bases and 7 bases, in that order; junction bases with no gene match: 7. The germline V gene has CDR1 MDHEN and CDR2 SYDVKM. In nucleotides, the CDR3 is TGTGCCAGCAGCCTCGAGACTAGCGGGAGAAATGAGCAGTTCTTC. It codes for CASSLETSGRNEQFF.

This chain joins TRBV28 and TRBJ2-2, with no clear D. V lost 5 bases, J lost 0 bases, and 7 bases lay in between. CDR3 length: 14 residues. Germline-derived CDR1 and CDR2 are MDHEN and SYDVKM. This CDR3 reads CASSPPSNTGELFF. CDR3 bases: TGTGCCAGCAGTCCCCCATCGAACACCGGGGAGCTGTTTTTT.

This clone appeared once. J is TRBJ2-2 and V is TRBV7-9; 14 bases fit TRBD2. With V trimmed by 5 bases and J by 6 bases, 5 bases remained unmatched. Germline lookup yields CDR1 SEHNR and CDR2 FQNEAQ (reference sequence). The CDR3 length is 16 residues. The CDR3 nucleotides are TGTGCCAGCAGCCCCCCGGGACTAGCGGGAGCCGGGGAGCTGTTTTTT. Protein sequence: CASSPPGLAGAGELFF.

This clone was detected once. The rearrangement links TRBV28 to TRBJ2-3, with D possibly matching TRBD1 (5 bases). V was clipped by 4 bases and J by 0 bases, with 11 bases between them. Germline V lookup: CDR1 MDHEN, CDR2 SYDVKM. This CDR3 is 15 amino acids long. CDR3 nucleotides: TGTGCCAGCAGTTCCGACAGCACTAGCACAGATACGCAGTATTTT. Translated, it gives CASSSDSTSTDTQYF.

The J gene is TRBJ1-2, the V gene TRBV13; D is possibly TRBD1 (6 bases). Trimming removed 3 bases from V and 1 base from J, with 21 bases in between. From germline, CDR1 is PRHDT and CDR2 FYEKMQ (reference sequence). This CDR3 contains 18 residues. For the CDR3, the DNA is TGTGCCAGCAGCTTCCGGAACAGGGCCTCATACTTTAACTATGGCTACACCTTC. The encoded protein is CASSFRNRASYFNYGYTF.

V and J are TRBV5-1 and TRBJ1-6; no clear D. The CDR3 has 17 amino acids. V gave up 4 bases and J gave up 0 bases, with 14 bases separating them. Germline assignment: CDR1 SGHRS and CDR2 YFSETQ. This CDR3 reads CASSDAPAISYNSPLHF. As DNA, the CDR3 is TGCGCCAGCAGCGATGCACCCGCTATCTCCTATAATTCACCCCTCCACTTT.

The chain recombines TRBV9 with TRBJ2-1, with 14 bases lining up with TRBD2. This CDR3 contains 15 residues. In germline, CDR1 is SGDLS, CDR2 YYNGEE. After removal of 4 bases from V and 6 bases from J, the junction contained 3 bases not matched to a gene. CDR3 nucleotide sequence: TGTGCCAGCAGCCGCGGGACTAGCGGGAGCAATGAGCAGTTCTTC. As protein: CASSRGTSGSNEQFF.

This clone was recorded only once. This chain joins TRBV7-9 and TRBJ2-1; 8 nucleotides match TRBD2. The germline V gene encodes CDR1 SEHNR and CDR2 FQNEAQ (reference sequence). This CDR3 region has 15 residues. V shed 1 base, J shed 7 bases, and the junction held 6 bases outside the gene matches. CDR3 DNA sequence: TGTGCCAGCAGCTTAGTAGCGGGACCAGGGAATGAGCAGTTCTTC. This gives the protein CASSLVAGPGNEQFF.